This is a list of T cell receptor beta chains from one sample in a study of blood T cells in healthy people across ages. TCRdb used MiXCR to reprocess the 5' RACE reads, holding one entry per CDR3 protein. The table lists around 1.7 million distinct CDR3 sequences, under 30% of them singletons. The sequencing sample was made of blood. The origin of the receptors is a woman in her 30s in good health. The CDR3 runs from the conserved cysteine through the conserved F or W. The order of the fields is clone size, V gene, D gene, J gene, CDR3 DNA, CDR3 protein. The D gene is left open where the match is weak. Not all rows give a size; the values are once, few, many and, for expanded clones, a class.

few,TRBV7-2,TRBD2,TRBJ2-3,TGTGCCAGCAGCTCTCGACCCGTAGCGGGAGCAGATACGCAGTATTTT,CASSSRPVAGADTQYF
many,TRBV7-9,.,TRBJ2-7,TGTGCCAGCAGCCCCGCTAGCGACAGCTCCTACGAGCAGTACTTC,CASSPASDSSYEQYF
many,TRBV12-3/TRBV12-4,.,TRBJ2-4,TGTGCCAGCAGTTTACGTAACTATGGGGACATTCAGTACTTC,CASSLRNYGDIQYF
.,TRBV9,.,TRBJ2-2,TGTGCCAGCAGCGCGGCAGGTCCCGGGGAGCTGTTTTTT,CASSAAGPGELFF
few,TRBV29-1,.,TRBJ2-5,TGCAGCGTTGAAGGGGGGGACGAGGAGACCCAGTACTTC,CSVEGGDEETQYF
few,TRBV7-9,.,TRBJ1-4,TGTGCCAGCAGCCAAGCCCCCAGGGCAACTAATGAAAAACTGTTTTTT,CASSQAPRATNEKLFF
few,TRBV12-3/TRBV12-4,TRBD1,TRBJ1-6,TGTGCCAGCAGTTCGACAGGGGACCCTCTAAATTCACCCCTCCACTTT,CASSSTGDPLNSPLHF
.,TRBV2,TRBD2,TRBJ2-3,TGTGCCAGCGGGGGACTAGCGGGGAGCACAGATGCGCAGTATTTT,CASGGLAGSTDAQYF
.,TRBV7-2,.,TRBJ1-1,TGTGCCAGCAGCCCCGACAGGAAAGATAAAGCTTTCTTT,CASSPDRKDKAFF
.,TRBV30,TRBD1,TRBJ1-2,TGTGCCTGGAGTGCACCAAGGACAGGGGGGAACTATGGCTACACCTTC,CAWSAPRTGGNYGYTF
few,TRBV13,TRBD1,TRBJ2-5,TGTGCCAGCATTGAGAGGGGGCGTTCCCCAGAGACCCAGTACTTC,CASIERGRSPETQYF
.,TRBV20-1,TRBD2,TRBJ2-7,TGCAGTGCTAGAGACGGGACTAGCGGCTACGAGCAGTACTTC,CSARDGTSGYEQYF
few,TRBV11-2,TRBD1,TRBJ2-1,TGTGCCAGCAGCGGGACAGTCTCCTACAATGAGCAGTTCTTC,CASSGTVSYNEQFF